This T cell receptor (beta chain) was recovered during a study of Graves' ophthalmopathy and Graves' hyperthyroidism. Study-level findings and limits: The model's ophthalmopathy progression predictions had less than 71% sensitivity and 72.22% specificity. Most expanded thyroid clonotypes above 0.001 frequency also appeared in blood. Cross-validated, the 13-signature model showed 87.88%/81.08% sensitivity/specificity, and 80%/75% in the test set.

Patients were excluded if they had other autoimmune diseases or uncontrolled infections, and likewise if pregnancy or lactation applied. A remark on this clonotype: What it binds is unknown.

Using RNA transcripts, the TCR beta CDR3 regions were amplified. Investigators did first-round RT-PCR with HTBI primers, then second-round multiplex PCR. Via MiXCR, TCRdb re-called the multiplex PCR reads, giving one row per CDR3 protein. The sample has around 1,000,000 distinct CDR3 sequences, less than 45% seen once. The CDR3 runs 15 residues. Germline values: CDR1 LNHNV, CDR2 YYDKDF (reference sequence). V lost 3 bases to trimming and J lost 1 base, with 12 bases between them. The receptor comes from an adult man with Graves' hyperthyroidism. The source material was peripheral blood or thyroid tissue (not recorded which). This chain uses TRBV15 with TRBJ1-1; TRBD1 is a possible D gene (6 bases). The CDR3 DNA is TGTGCCACCAGCAGTGAACAGGGTGGGAACACTGAAGCTTTCTTT. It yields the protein CATSSEQGGNTEAFF.